This T cell receptor beta chain originates from a study of blood T cells in healthy people across ages. As regards this clonotype: What it recognizes is unknown.

Germline-derived CDR1 and CDR2 are SGHRS and YFSETQ. CDR3 length: 14 amino acids. Trimming at V came to 4 bases and at J to 6 bases, leaving 7 bases not matched to a gene. Primers used in a second PCR of roughly 7 to 12 cycles were a sample-barcoded 5' primer and a J-beta primer mix. MiXCR, run by TCRdb on the 5' RACE reads, gives a single entry per CDR3 protein. The sample includes 660,000 or so distinct CDR3 sequences, roughly 53% of them seen just once. General study points: Compared with aged donors, long-lived donors showed fewer expanded clones, suggesting selection.

The sequenced sample consisted of blood. This TCR was sampled from a man aged 60-69 years in good health. The V call is TRBV5-1, the J call TRBJ1-2; 9 nucleotides line up with TRBD1. Here the CDR3 reads CASSKQGAPDGYTF. Written as DNA, the CDR3 is TGCGCCAGCAGCAAACAGGGGGCTCCCGATGGCTACACCTTC.